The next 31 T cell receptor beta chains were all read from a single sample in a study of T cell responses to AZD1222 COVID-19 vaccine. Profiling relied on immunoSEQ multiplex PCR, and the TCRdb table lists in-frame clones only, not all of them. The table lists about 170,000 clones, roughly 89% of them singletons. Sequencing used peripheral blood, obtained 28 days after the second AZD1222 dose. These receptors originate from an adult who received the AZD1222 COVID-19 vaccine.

The CDR3, as DNA: TGTGCCAGCAGTAGCCAAATCACAGATACGCAGTATTTT. Translated, it gives CASSSQITDTQYF. The chain uses TRBV14 and TRBJ2-3; D unresolved. The ends were cut back, 6 bases at V and 2 bases at J, with 9 bases in the middle. The CDR3 is made up of 13 amino acids. The germline CDR1 and CDR2 sequences are SGHDN and FVKESK.

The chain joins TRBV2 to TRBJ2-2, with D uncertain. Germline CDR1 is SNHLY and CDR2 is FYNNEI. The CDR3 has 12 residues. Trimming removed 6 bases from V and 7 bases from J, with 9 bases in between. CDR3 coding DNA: TGTGCCAGCAGGGATAACGGCGGGGAGCTGTTTTTT. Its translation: CASRDNGGELFF.

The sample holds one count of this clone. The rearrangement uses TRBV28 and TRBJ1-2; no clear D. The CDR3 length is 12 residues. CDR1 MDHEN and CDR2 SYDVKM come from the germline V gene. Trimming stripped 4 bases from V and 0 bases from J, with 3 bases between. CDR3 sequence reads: CASSYTNYGYTF. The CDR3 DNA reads TGTGCCAGCAGTTACACTAACTATGGCTACACCTTC.

The CDR3 DNA reads as TGCGCCAGCAGCTTGGCCCAGGGAACTAATGAGCAGTTCTTC. It codes for CASSLAQGTNEQFF. The gene calls are TRBV5-1 and TRBJ2-1, with D possibly being TRBD1 (5 bases). This CDR3 has 14 amino acids. V lost 0 bases and J 7 bases, leaving 11 bases between the germline ends. CDR1 and CDR2 (germline): SGHRS, YFSETQ.

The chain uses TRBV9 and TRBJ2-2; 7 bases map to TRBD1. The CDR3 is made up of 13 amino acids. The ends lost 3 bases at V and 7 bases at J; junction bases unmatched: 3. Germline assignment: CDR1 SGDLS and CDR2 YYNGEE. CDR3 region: CASSAGGFGELFF. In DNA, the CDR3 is TGTGCCAGCAGCGCAGGGGGTTTCGGGGAGCTGTTTTTT.

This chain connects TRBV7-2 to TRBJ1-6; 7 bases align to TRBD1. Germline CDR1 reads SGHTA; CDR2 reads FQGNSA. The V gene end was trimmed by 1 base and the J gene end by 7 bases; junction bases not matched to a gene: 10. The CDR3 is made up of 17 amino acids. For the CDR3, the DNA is TGTGCCAGCAGCTTAGGGACAGGCCCTCCTCTGAATTCACCCCTCCACTTT. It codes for CASSLGTGPPLNSPLHF.

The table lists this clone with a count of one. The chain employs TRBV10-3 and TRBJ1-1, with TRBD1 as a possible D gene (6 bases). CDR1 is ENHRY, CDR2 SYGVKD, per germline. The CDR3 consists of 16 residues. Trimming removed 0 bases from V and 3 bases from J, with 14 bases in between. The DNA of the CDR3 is TGTGCCATCAGTGAGTCGATGGCAGGGGCCCACACTGAAGCTTTCTTT. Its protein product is CAISESMAGAHTEAFF.

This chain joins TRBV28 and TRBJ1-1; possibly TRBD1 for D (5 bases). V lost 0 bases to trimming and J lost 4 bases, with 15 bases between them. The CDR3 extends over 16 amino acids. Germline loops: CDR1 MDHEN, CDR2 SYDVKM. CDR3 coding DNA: TGTGCCAGCAGTTTATGGGACATCGGCGGAATCACTGAAGCTTTCTTT. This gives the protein CASSLWDIGGITEAFF. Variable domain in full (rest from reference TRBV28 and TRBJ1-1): DVKVTQSSRYLVKRTGEKVFLECVQDMDHENMFWYRQDPGLGLRLIYFSYDVKMKEKGDIPEGYSVSREKKERFSLILESASTNQTSMYLCASSLWDIGGITEAFFGQGTRLTVV.

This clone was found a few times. CDR3 loop: CASSEWGDSFDGYTF. DNA for the CDR3: TGTGCCAGCAGTGAATGGGGGGACAGCTTCGATGGCTACACCTTC. The J gene is TRBJ1-2, the V gene TRBV25-1, with 7 bases matching TRBD1. The CDR3 extends over 15 amino acids. V shed 1 base and J 6 bases; nucleotides not matched to a gene: 8. In germline, CDR1 is MGHDK, CDR2 SYGVNS.

The CDR3 DNA reads TGTGCCAGCAGTGACGTACGCAGCCCCTACGAGCAGTACTTC. It yields the protein CASSDVRSPYEQYF. The chain couples TRBV6-4 to TRBJ2-7, with unresolved D. The CDR3 extends over 14 amino acids. CDR1 is MRHNA, CDR2 SNTAGT, per germline. V was shortened by 2 bases and J by 2 bases, with 10 bases between the two germline ends.

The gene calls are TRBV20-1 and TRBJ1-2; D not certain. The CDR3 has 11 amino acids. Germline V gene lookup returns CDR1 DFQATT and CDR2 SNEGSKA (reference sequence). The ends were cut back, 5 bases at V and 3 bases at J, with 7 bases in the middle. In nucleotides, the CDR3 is TGCAGTGCTCCTAGCGACTATGGCTACACCTTC. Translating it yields CSAPSDYGYTF.

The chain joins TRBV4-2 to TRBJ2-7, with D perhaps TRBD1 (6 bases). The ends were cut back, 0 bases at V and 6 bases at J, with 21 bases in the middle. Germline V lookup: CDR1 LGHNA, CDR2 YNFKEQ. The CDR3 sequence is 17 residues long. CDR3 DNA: TGTGCCAGCAGCCAAGATCCCCCCTCAGTCAGGGGCCGCGAGCAGTACTTC. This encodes CASSQDPPSVRGREQYF.

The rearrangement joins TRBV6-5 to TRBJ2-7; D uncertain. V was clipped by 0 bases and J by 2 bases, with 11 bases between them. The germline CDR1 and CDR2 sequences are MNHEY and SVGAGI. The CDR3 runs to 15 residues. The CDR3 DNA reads TGTGCCAGCAGTTACTCGAGAACGTCGACCTACGAGCAGTACTTC. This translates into CASSYSRTSTYEQYF.

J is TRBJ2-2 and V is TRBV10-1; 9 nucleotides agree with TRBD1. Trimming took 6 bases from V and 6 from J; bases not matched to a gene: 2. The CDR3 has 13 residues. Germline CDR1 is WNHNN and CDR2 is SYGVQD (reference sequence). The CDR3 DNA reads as TGCGCCAGCAGGGGACAGGGCGCCGGGGAGCTGTTTTTT. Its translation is CASRGQGAGELFF.

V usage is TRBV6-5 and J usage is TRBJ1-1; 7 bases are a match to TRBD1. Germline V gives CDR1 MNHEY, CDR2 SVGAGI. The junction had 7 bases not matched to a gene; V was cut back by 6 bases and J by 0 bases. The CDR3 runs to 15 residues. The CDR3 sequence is CASRPIQGMNTEAFF. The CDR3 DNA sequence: TGTGCCAGCAGACCTATACAGGGGATGAACACTGAAGCTTTCTTT.

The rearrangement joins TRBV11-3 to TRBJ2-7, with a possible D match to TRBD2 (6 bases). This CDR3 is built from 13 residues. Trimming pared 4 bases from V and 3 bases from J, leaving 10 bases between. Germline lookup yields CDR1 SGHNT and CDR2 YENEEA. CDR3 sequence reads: CASSWTRDYEQYF. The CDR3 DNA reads TGTGCCAGCAGCTGGACGCGGGACTACGAGCAGTACTTC.

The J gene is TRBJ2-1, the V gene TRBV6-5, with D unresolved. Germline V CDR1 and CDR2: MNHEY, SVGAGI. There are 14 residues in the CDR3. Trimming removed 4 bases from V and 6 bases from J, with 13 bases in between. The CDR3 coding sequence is TGTGCCAGCAGTTCTGCACGGTATTTCAATGAGCAGTTCTTC. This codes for CASSSARYFNEQFF.

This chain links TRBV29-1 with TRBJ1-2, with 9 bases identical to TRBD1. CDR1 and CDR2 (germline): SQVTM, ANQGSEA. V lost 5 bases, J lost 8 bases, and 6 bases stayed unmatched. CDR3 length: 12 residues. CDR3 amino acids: CSVPDRGRGYTF. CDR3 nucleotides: TGCAGCGTTCCGGACAGGGGACGGGGCTACACCTTC.

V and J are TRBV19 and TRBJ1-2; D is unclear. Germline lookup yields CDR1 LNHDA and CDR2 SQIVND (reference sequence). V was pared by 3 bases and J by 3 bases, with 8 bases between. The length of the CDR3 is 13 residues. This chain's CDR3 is CASSISRDYGYTF. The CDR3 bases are TGTGCCAGTAGTATCTCGAGGGACTATGGCTACACCTTC.

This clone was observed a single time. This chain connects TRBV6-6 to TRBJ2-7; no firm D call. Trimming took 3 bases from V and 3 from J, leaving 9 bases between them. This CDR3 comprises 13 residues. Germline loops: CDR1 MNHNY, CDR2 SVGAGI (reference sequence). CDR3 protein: CASSYRTLYEQYF. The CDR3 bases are TGTGCCAGCAGTTATAGGACCCTCTACGAGCAGTACTTC.

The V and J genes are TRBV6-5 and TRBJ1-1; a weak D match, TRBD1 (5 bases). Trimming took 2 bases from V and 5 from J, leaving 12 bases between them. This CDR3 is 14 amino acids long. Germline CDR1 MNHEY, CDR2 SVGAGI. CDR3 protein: CASSYKMGGTEAFF. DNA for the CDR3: TGTGCCAGCAGTTACAAGATGGGGGGGACTGAAGCTTTCTTT.

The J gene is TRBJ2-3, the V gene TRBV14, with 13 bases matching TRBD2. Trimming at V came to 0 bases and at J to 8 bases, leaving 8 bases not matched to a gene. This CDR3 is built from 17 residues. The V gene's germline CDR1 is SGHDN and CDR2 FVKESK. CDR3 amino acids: CASSQDRGLAGAITQYF. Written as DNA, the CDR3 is TGTGCCAGCAGCCAAGATCGAGGACTAGCGGGGGCTATTACGCAGTATTTT.

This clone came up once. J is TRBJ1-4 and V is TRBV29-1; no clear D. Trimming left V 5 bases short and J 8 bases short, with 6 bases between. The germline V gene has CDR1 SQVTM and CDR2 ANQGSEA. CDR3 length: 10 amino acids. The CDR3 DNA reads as TGCAGCGTTTTGGGGGAAAAACTGTTTTTT. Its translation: CSVLGEKLFF.

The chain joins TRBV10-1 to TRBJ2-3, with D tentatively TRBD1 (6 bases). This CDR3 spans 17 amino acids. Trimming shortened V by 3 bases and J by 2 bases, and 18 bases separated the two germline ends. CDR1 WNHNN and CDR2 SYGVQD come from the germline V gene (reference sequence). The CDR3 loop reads CASSDPRGRPHTDTQYF. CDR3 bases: TGCGCCAGCAGTGACCCCAGGGGCAGGCCCCACACAGATACGCAGTATTTT.

The CDR3 spells CASSLSRAVRGYTF. The CDR3 region has the DNA TGTGCCAGCAGCTTATCCAGGGCGGTCCGTGGCTACACCTTC. The chain carries TRBV7-2 and TRBJ1-2; D possibly corresponds to TRBD1 (5 bases). V lost 2 bases, J lost 7 bases, and 14 bases lay in between. The CDR3 covers 14 residues. Germline CDR1 SGHTA, CDR2 FQGNSA.

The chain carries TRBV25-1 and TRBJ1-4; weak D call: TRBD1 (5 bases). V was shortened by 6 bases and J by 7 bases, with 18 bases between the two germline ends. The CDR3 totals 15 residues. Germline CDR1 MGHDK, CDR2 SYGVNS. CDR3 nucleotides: TGTGCCAGCAGGCGAGGGAGCAGGGAATTTGAAAAACTGTTTTTT. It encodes CASRRGSREFEKLFF.

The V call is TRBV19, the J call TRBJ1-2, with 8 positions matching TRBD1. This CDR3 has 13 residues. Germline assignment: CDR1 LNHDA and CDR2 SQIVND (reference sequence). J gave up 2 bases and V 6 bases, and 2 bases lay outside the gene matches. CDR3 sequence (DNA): TGTGCCAGTAGGGGACAGGAGAACTATGGCTACACCTTC. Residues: CASRGQENYGYTF.

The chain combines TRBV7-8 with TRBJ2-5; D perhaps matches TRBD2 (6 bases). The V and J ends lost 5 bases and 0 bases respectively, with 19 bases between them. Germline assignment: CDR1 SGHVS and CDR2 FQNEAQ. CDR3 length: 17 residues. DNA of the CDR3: TGTGCCAGCAGCCCCCTCCAGGGACTCCTGTACCAAGAGACCCAGTACTTC. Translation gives CASSPLQGLLYQETQYF.

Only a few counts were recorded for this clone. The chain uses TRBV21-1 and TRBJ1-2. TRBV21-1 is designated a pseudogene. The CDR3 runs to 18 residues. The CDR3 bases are TGTGCCAGCAGCAACCGGGACCTTATGCCATCTTATGGATATGGCTACACCTTC. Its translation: CASSNRDLMPSYGYGYTF.

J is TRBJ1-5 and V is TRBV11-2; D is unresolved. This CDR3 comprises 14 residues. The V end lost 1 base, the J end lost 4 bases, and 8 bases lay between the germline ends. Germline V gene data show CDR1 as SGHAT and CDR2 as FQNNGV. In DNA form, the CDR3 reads TGTGCCAGCAGCTTAGGATGGGAAAATCAGCCCCAGCATTTT. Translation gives CASSLGWENQPQHF. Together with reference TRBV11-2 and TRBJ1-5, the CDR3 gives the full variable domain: EAGVAQSPRYKIIEKRQSVAFWCNPISGHATLYWYQQILGQGPKLLIQFQNNGVVDDSQLPKDRFSAERLKGVDSTLKIQPAKLEDSAVYLCASSLGWENQPQHFGDGTRLSIL.

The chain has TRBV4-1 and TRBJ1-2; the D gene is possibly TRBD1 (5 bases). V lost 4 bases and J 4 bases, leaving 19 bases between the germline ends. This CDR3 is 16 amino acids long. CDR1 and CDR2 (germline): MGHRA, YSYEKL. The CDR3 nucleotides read TGCGCCAGCAGCCGCCCAGGCGGGGGGAGTAGCTATGGCTACACCTTC. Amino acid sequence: CASSRPGGGSSYGYTF.